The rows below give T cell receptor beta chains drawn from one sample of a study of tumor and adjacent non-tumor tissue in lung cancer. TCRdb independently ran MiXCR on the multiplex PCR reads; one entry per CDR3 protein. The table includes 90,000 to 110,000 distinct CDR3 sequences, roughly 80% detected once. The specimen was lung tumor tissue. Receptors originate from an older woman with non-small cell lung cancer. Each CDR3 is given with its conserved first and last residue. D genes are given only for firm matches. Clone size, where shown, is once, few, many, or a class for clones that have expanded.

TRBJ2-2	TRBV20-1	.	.	CSVRSNTGELLF	TGCAGTGTTAGATCGAACACCGGGGAGCTACTTTTT
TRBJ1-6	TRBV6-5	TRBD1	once	CASMGGQGDSSYNSPLHF	TGTGCCAGCATGGGCGGACAGGGCGATAGCTCCTATAATTCACCCCTCCACTTT
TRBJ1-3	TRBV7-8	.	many	CASSLEGYSGNTIYF	TGTGCCAGCAGCTTAGAGGGGTACTCTGGAAACACCATATATTTT
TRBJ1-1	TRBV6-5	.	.	CVSRNINRDKEAFF	TGTGTCAGCCGAAATATTAACCGGGACAAAGAAGCTTTCTTT
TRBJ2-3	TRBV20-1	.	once	CSAARKNRQYF	TGCAGTGCGGCAAGAAAGAATAGGCAGTATTTT
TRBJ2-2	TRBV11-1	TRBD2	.	CACSPRLAGESTGELLF	TGTGCCTGCAGCCCGCGACTAGCGGGAGAATCCACCGGGGAGCTATTATTT
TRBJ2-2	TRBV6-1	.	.	CASGERVRGGNTGKLFF	TGTGCCAGCGGTGAAAGGGTCAGGGGGGGGAACACCGGGAAGCTGTTTTTC
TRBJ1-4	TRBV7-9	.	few	CASSLGQVGATNEKLFF	TGTGCCAGCAGTTTGGGCCAGGTTGGAGCAACTAATGAAAAACTGTTTTTT
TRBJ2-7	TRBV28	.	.	CVSSLGRGAGEQYF	TGTGTCAGCAGTCTTGGCCGCGGGGCGGGAGAGCAGTACTTC
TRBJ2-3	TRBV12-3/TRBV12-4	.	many	CASSSGHGGVTDTQYF	TGTGCCAGCAGTTCCGGGCACGGGGGCGTCACAGATACGCAGTATTTT
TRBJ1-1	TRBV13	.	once	CANSLWGDTEAFF	TGTGCCAACAGCTTATGGGGTGACACTGAAGCTTTCTTT
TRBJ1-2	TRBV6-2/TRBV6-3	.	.	CVSSYGGIRGYTF	TGTGTCAGCAGTTACGGAGGTATCCGTGGCTACACATTC
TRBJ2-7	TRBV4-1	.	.	CAIRQDRSDEQYF	TGCGCCATCAGGCAAGATAGATCAGACGAGCAGTACTTC
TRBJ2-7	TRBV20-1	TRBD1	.	CSARYWEVGGYAQYF	TGCAGTGCTAGATATTGGGAAGTAGGGGGCTACGCGCAGTACTTC
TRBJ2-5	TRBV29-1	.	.	CNVDSLAGARETQYF	TGCAACGTTGATTCGTTGGCGGGGGCACGAGAGACCCAGTACTTC
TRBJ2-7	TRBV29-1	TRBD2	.	CSVAGGLAGDHEQYF	TGCAGCGTCGCAGGGGGACTAGCGGGCGATCACGAACAGTACTTC
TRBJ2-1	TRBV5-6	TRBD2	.	CTSSLSSGGSSYNEQFF	TGTACCAGCAGTTTGTCTAGCGGGGGGAGCTCCTACAATGAGCAGTTCTTC
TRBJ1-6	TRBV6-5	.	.	CASIQTWGSYNSPLHF	TGTGCCAGCATCCAGACATGGGGCTCCTATAATTCACCCCTCCACTTT
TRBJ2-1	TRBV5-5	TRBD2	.	CPNRLGLAGGNEQSF	TGTCCCAACAGGCTTGGACTAGCGGGGGGCAATGAGCAGTCCTTC
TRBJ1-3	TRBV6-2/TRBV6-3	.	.	CASSYSGSGNAIYF	TGTGCCAGCAGTTACTCGGGTTCTGGAAACGCCATATATTTT
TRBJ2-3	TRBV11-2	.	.	CASSAIGTATDKQYF	TGTGCCAGCAGCGCCATCGGGACGGCCACGGATAAGCAGTATTTT
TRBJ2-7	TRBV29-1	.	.	CNVAGSIAGSYEQYF	TGCAACGTTGCGGGTTCAATTGCGGGTTCCTACGAGCAGTACTTC
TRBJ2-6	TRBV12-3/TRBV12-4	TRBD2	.	CASISSRLAGCGANVLTF	TGTGCCAGCATTTCCAGTAGACTAGCGGGATGTGGGGCCAACGTCCTGACTTTC
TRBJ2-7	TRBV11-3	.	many	CASSLGPSYEQYF	TGTGCCAGCAGCTTAGGACCTTCCTACGAGCAGTACTTC
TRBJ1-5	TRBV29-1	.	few	CSVEQGFDQPQLF	TGCAGCGTCGAACAAGGATTCGATCAACCCCAGCTTTTT
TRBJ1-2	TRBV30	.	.	CAWRWQVGLSGYTF	TGTGCCTGGAGGTGGCAGGTGGGGTTGAGTGGCTACACCTTC
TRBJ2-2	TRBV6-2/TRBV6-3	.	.	CASSSGDHTGELFF	TGTGCCAGCAGTTCCGGGGATCACACCGGAGAGCTGTTTTTT
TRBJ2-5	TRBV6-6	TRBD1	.	CASSGQGARETLYF	TGTGCCAGCAGCGGGCAGGGGGCTAGGGAGACCCTGTACTTC
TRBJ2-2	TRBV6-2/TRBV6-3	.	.	CASTKPTGELPF	TGTGCTAGCACCAAACCCACCGGGGAGCTGCCTTTT
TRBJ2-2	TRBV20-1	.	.	CGVRDRVTGENTGELFF	TGCGGTGTTAGAGATCGTGTGACAGGAGAGAACACCGGGGAGCTGTTTTTT
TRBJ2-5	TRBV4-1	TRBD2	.	CASNQDRAGGLSETQYF	TGCGCCAGCAACCAAGATAGGGCGGGGGGGCTGTCCGAGACCCAGTATTTC
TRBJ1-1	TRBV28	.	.	CASGTNRYEAFF	TGTGCCAGCGGTACAAACAGGTATGAAGCTTTCTTT
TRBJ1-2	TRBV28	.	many	CASSLASLAGSGYTF	TGTGCCAGCAGTTTAGCCTCTTTGGCAGGGAGCGGCTACACCTTC
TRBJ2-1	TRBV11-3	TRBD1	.	CASSLEGQGDAFF	TGTGCCAGCAGCTTAGAGGGGCAGGGGGATGCCTTCTTC
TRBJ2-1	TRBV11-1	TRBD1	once	CACSPRGLAGWGEQFF	TGTGCCTGCAGCCCGAGGGGGCTGGCGGGTTGGGGTGAGCAGTTCTTC
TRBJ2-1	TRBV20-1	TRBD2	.	CSTPPRGGLNEQFF	TGCAGTACTCCTCCCCGGGGGGGGTTAAATGAGCAATTCTTC
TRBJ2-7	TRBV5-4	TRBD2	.	CASSNQNRGGEQYF	TGTGCCAGCAGCAATCAGAACCGCGGGGGCGAGCAGTACTTC
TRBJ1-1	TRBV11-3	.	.	CASNSRVRRDDTEAFF	TGTGCCAGCAACTCTAGGGTCCGTAGGGATGACACTGAAGCTTTCTTT
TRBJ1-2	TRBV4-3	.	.	CARSQEPGTPGGYTF	TGCGCCAGGAGCCAGGAACCCGGGACCCCGGGGGGCTATACCTTC
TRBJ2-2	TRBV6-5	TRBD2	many	CASSSWTSGGGELFF	TGTGCCAGCAGTTCCTGGACTAGCGGTGGCGGGGAGCTGTTTTTT
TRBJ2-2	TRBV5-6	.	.	CANNLRGNTGELFF	TGTGCCAACAACTTGCGGGGAAACACCGGGGAGCTGTTTTTT
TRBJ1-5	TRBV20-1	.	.	CSARQGCQPQQF	TGCAGTGCTAGACAGGGTTGTCAGCCCCAGCAATTT